This TCR beta chain was recorded in a study of type 1 and type 2 diabetes patients listed by TCRdb under 2016. Background for the entire study: The cohort comprised 9 or 10 type 1 diabetes patients, a few type 2 diabetes patients and six or seven nondiabetic controls recruited in China. Throughout the study, CD4 or CD8 MicroBeads on MACS columns were used to positively select CD4+ and CD8+ T cells from PBMCs. The whole study generated 18,976,912 paired-end reads. In the study, high-throughput sequencing was used to profile TCRbeta repertoires so that type 1 diabetes, type 2 diabetes and nondiabetic individuals could be compared. Type 2 diabetes patients were used as a disease comparison group for the type 1 diabetes patients. Similar V gene usage was observed when approximately 18-cycle and approximately 25-cycle amplification were compared, suggesting similar primer efficiencies and random PCR bias. Paired-end sequencing of TCRbeta libraries was performed on Illumina HiSeq 2000 or MiSeq instruments. What the study reported, not specific to this receptor: The study groups were not matched for age and gender, which could possibly have biased interpretation. Few highly-expanded CD4+ clones, median one, were found in type 2 diabetes patients, accounting for a median approximately 4% of reads. V and J gene usage patterns of type 2 diabetes and control samples were highly correlated, averaging roughly 0.97 between samples. High diversity was shown by type 2 diabetes repertoires, and the diversity was significantly greater than that of type 1 diabetes repertoires in both CD4+ and CD8+ T cells. Because only a limited number of T2D and control samples were sequenced, some T1D-only HECs might also be present in more T2D or control samples.

Note on this clonotype: Its antigen remains unidentified. One junction end does not reproduce the germline sequence, and a read error may be involved.

Per the germline V gene, MGHDK is the CDR1 and SYGVNS is the CDR2. The CDR3, cysteine through phenylalanine, is 15 amino acids long. The DNA shown is the 45-base CDR3, in frame from base 1. The instrument given in TCRdb is Illumina MiSeq. Genomic DNA from sorted T cell subsets served as template for TCRbeta CDR3 amplification. Multiplex PCR with 30 forward and 13 reverse primers amplified the TCRbeta CDR3 region. AMPure XP beads were used to purify the PCR products, after which a second approximately 25-cycle PCR added indices and adaptors. Before sequencing, the libraries were purified from gel with the QIAquick Gel Extraction Kit. In the paper's pipeline: Paired-end reads were merged with FLASH and aligned to IMGT V, D and J germline references using IgBLAST. Reads with below 70% alignment identity to germline references were discarded, and roughly 12,000,000 reads were retained study-wide. CDR3 boundaries, reading frame and productivity were assigned following IMGT definitions. Highly-expanded clones were defined as clones at or above 1% of reads, and diversity was measured by normalized Shannon entropy. Unpaired two-tailed t-tests were used to test for differences in Shannon entropy between groups. TCRdb redid the processing of the public reads, applying fastp at Q25 and MiXCR, and retained in-frame beta chains. Each CDR3 protein appears once, grouped with its most common genes and DNA. These V and J calls derive from TCRdb rather than the authors' analysis. This sample is represented by 250,000 or so distinct CDR3 sequences; roughly 44% of them were singletons. The ten most abundant clones make up roughly 15% of the sample.

Standard classification criteria for type 1 or type 2 diabetes were met by all diabetic patients, and glucose and C-peptide were assessed by WHO-recommended methods. Donors with other autoimmune diseases or infections within the previous four weeks were excluded. An approximately 10-milliliter sample of peripheral blood was drawn from every participant. LymphoPrep density separation was used to isolate PBMCs. The source of this sequence is a man in his late teens or twenties with type 2 diabetes. The chain links TRBV25-1 with TRBJ1-6, with no D gene named confidently. The sample consisted of peripheral blood mononuclear cells (PBMCs). The DNA reads as follows: TGTGCCACCAGTGATTTTTCCATAAAGAATTCACCCCTCCACTTT. Its translation is CATSDFSIKNSPLHF.